The entry below gives a single T cell receptor (beta chain) sequence along with its context. Its specificity is not known. The data belong to a study of monozygotic twins with inflammatory bowel disease. Findings and limits, study-wide: Subtypes among T cells remained indistinguishable.

This CDR3 comprises 19 residues. TCRdb re-called the 5' RACE reads and shows each CDR3 protein once, DNA omitted. This sample's clone table lists 400,000 to 500,000 distinct CDR3 sequences. Sequencing was carried out using blood. The receptor's source is a human donor with ulcerative colitis or Crohn's disease, or a healthy co-twin of an affected twin (not recorded which). The chain links TRBV12-3 or TRBV12-4 to TRBJ2-2; as DNA is missing, the TRBD2 call by TCRdb cannot be tested. The CDR3 protein is CASGVTAKSGPRGAGELFF.